Following are 11 T cell receptor beta chains from one sample sequenced in a study of blood T cell repertoires in COVID-19. Profiled with immunoSEQ multiplex PCR; TCRdb holds only in-frame clones, not every one. The sample lists around 82,000 clones, 75% to 90% occurring once. The material sequenced was peripheral blood. All receptors come from a man between 65 and 80 years old with active or convalescent COVID-19.

The gene calls are TRBV5-1 and TRBJ2-7, with a possible D match to TRBD1 (6 bases). The germline V gene encodes CDR1 SGHRS and CDR2 YFSETQ. This CDR3 region has 19 residues. The V end lost 4 bases, the J end lost 6 bases, and 32 bases lay between the germline ends. The CDR3 spells CASSTGRTAVSPLSTEQYF. The CDR3 nucleotides are TGCGCCAGCAGCACTGGTAGGACAGCTGTTTCTCCCCTTTCCACCGAGCAGTACTTC.

The gene calls are TRBV19 and TRBJ2-1; 10 positions match TRBD1. V gave up 6 bases and J gave up 3 bases; unmatched junction bases: 8. The CDR3 runs 16 residues. The germline CDR1 and CDR2 sequences are LNHDA and SQIVND (reference sequence). CDR3 loop: CASRRSTGGVYNEQFF. The CDR3 DNA sequence: TGTGCCAGTAGAAGATCGACAGGGGGCGTCTACAATGAGCAGTTCTTC.

Comment on this clone: A junction end diverges from the germline sequence, so it may reflect a read error. The J gene is TRBJ2-7, the V gene TRBV19; 7 positions match TRBD1. Germline V gene data show CDR1 as LNHDA and CDR2 as SQIVND (reference sequence). This CDR3 spans 11 amino acids. For the CDR3, the DNA is TGTGCCAGTAGTACCGCCGGGACAGTATATTTC. This sequence encodes CASSTAGTVYF.

In this sample, this clone turned up once. The V call is TRBV11-2, the J call TRBJ2-1; a weak D match, TRBD1 (8 bases). The CDR3 loop spans 18 amino acids. Trimming shortened V by 1 base and J by 3 bases, and 19 bases separated the two germline ends. From germline, CDR1 is SGHAT and CDR2 FQNNGV. CDR3: CASSLGPGQGGGYNEQFF. CDR3 DNA: TGTGCCAGCAGCTTAGGTCCTGGACAGGGAGGGGGCTACAATGAGCAGTTCTTC.

V and J are TRBV5-6 and TRBJ1-1, with D tentatively TRBD1 (5 bases). Germline values: CDR1 SGHDT, CDR2 YYEEEE. CDR3 length: 14 amino acids. V was pared by 6 bases and J by 3 bases, with 15 bases between. The CDR3 loop reads CASTRAQGYTEAFF. The CDR3 bases are TGTGCCAGCACCCGCGCCCAGGGATACACTGAAGCTTTCTTT.

This chain links TRBV3-1 (or the pseudogene TRBV3-2) with TRBJ1-1; D possibly corresponds to TRBD1 (5 bases). The germline gives CDR1 LGHDT, CDR2 YNNKEL (reference sequence). V was shortened by 2 bases and J by 1 base, with 14 bases between the two germline ends. The CDR3 length is 16 residues. DNA for the CDR3: TGTGCCAGCAGCCAAACCTTCAGGGAGGGGAACACTGAAGCTTTCTTT. It yields the protein CASSQTFREGNTEAFF.

The rearrangement joins TRBV3-1 (or the pseudogene TRBV3-2) to TRBJ2-3, with D possibly matching TRBD1 (6 bases). This CDR3 contains 15 residues. V dropped 4 bases and J dropped 0 bases, with 11 bases sitting between them. Germline V gene sequence: CDR1 LGHDT, CDR2 YNNKEL (reference sequence). The chain's CDR3 is CASSLRGPSTDTQYF. The CDR3 nucleotides read TGTGCCAGCAGCCTCAGGGGACCTAGCACAGATACGCAGTATTTT.

V gene TRBV29-1 combines with J gene TRBJ2-3; TRBD2 is a possible D gene (5 bases). CDR3 length equals 15 residues. V was trimmed by 7 bases and J by 4 bases, leaving 21 bases between them. Per the germline V gene, CDR1 is SQVTM and CDR2 is ANQGSEA. In nucleotides, the CDR3 is TGCAGCGCCGAAGGAGGCCCCTATCACCCAGATACGCAGTATTTT. The encoded protein is CSAEGGPYHPDTQYF.

V and J are TRBV6-2 or TRBV6-3 and TRBJ2-7; 9 positions match TRBD1. CDR3 size: 15 residues. V shed 7 bases, J shed 0 bases, and the junction held 7 bases outside the gene matches. Germline V CDR1 and CDR2: MNHEY, SVGEGT. CDR3 DNA sequence: TGTGCCAGCACCCCCGGGACAGGGAGCTCCTACGAGCAGTACTTC. This encodes CASTPGTGSSYEQYF.

The chain carries TRBV12-3 or TRBV12-4 and TRBJ2-1; 9 nucleotides align to TRBD2. This CDR3 region has 12 residues. V lost 8 bases and J lost 8; bases outside the gene matches: 4. CDR3 nucleotides: TGTGCCAGCGTGCGGGGGGGCGATGAGCAGTTCTTC. It translates to CASVRGGDEQFF.

V gene TRBV4-2 combines with J gene TRBJ1-1; TRBD1 agrees at 7 bases. The CDR3 has 15 amino acids. CDR1 and CDR2 (germline): LGHNA, YNFKEQ. Trimming at V came to 3 bases and at J to 6 bases, leaving 10 bases not matched to a gene. As DNA, the CDR3 is TGTGCCAGCAGCCAGGCGAGACAGGGTTGGGCTGAAGCTTTCTTT. It is translated as CASSQARQGWAEAFF.